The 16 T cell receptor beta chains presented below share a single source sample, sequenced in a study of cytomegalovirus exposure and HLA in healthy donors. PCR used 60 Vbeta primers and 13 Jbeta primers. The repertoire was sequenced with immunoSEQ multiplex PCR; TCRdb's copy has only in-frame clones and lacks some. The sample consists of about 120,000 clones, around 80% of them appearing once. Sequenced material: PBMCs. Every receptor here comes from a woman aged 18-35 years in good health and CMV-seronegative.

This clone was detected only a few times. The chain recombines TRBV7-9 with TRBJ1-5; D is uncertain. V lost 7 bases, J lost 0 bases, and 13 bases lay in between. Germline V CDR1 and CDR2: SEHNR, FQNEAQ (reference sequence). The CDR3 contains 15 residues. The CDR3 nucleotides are TGTGCCAGCACCAATCTGGCAGGTAGCAATCAGCCCCAGCATTTT. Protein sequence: CASTNLAGSNQPQHF. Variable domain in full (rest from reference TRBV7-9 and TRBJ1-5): DTGVSQNPRHKITKRGQNVTFRCDPISEHNRLYWYRQTLGQGPEFLTYFQNEAQLEKSRLLSDRFSAERPKGSFSTLEIQRTEQGDSAMYLCASTNLAGSNQPQHFGDGTRLSIL.

The CDR3 DNA sequence: TGTGCCAGTAGAGTGGAGGGGCGGAGGGGCACTGAAGCTTTCTTT. Encoded protein: CASRVEGRRGTEAFF. This chain links TRBV19 with TRBJ1-1; maybe TRBD1 (5 bases). The CDR3 length is 15 residues. Trimming stripped 6 bases from V and 4 bases from J, with 18 bases between. The germline V gene has CDR1 LNHDA and CDR2 SQIVND (reference sequence).

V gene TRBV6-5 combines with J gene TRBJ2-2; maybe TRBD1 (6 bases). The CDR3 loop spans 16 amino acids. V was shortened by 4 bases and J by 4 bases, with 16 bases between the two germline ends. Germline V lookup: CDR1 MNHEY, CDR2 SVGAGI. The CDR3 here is CASSSWVGAFTGELFF. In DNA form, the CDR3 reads TGTGCCAGCAGTTCTTGGGTGGGGGCTTTCACCGGGGAGCTGTTTTTT.

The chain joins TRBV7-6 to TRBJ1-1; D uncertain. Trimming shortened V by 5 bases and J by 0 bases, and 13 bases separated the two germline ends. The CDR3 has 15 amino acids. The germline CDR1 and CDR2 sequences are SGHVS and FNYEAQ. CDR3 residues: CASSGEAGMNTEAFF. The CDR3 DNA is TGTGCCAGCAGCGGGGAGGCCGGCATGAACACTGAAGCTTTCTTT.

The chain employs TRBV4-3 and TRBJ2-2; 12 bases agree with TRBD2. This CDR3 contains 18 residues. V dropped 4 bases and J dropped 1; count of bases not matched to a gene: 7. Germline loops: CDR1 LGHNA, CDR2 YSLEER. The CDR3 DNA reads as TGCGCCAGCAGCCTTGGACTAGCGGGGAGAATGAACACCGGGGAGCTGTTTTTT. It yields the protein CASSLGLAGRMNTGELFF.

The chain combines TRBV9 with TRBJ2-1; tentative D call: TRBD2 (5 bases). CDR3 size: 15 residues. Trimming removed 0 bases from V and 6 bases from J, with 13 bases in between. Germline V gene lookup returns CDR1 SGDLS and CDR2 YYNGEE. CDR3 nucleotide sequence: TGTGCCAGCAGCGTAGCTGGTAGCGTCGTCAATGAGCAGTTCTTC. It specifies CASSVAGSVVNEQFF.

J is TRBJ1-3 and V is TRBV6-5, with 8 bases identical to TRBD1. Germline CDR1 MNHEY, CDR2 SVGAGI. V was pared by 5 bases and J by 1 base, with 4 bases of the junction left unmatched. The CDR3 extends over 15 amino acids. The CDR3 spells CASSPDRGSGNTIYF. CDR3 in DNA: TGTGCCAGCAGTCCCGACAGGGGATCTGGAAACACCATATATTTT.

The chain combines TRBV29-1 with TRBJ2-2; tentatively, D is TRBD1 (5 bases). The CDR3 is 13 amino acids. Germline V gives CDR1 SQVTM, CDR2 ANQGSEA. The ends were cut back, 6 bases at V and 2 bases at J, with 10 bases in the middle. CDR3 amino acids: CSVLQGNTGELFF. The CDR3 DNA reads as TGCAGCGTGCTCCAGGGAAACACCGGGGAGCTGTTTTTT.

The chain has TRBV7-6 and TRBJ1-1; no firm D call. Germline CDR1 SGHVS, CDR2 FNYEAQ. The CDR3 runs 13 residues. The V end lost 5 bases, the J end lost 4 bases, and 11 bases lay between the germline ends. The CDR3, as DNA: TGTGCCAGCAGCCTCCGGGAGGGCACTGAAGCTTTCTTT. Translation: CASSLREGTEAFF. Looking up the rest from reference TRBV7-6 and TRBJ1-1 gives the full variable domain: GAGVSQSPRYKVTKRGQDVALRCDPISGHVSLYWYRQALGQGPEFLTYFNYEAQQDKSGLPNDRFSAERPEGSISTLTIQRTEQRDSAMYRCASSLREGTEAFFGQGTRLTVV.

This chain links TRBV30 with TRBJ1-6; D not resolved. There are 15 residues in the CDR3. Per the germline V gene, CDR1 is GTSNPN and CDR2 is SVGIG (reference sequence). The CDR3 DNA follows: TGTGCTCGAGGGTCCGGACGGGCTTTTAATTCACCCCTCCACTTT. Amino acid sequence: CARGSGRAFNSPLHF. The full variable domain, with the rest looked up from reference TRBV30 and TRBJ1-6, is SQTIHQWPATLVQPVGSPLSLECTVEGTSNPNLYWYRQAAGRGLQLLFYSVGIGQISSEVPQNLSASRPQDRQFILSSKKLLLSDSGFYLCARGSGRAFNSPLHFGNGTRLTVT.

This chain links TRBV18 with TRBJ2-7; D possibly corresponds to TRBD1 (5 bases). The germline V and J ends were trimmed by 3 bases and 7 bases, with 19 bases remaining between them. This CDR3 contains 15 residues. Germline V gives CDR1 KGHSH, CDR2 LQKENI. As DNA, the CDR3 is TGTGCCAGCTCACCGTTGGGGCCACCCATTTTGGAGCAGTACTTC. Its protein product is CASSPLGPPILEQYF. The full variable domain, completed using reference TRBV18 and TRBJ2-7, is NAGVMQNPRHLVRRRGQEARLRCSPMKGHSHVYWYRQLPEEGLKFMVYLQKENIIDESGMPKERFSAEFPKEGPSILRIQQVVRGDSAAYFCASSPLGPPILEQYFGPGTRLTVT.

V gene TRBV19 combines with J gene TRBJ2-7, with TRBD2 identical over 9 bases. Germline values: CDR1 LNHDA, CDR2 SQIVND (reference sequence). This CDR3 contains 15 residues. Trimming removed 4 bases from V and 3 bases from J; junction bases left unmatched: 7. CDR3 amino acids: CASSTAGGGFYEQYF. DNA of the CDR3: TGTGCCAGTAGTACCGCGGGGGGGGGCTTCTACGAGCAGTACTTC.

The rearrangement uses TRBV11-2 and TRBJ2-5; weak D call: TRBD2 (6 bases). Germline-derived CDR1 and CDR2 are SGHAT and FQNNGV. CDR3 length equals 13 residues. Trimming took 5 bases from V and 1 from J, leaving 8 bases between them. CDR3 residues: CASSRELQETQYF. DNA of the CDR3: TGTGCCAGCAGCCGGGAGCTCCAAGAGACCCAGTACTTC.

Here the CDR3 reads CASSLGTNYNEQFF. As DNA, the CDR3 is TGTGCCAGCAGTTTAGGGACAAACTACAATGAGCAGTTCTTC. The chain links TRBV27 to TRBJ2-1, with D tentatively TRBD1 (6 bases). This CDR3 region has 14 residues. The germline CDR1 and CDR2 sequences are MNHEY and SMNVEV (reference sequence). V was cut by 2 bases and J by 3 bases, with 8 bases left in between.

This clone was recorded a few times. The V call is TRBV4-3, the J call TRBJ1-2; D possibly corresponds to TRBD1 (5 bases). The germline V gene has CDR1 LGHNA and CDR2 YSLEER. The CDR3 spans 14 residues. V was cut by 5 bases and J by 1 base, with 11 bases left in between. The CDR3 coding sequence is TGCGCCAGCAGCGAGGGACTGAATAACTATGGCTACACCTTC. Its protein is CASSEGLNNYGYTF.

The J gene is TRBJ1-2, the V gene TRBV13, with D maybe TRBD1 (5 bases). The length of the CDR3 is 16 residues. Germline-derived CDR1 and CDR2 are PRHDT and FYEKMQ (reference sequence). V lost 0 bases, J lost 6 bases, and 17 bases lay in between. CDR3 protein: CASSLGSTGQVDGYTF. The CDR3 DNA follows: TGTGCCAGCAGCTTAGGCAGTACAGGCCAAGTCGATGGCTACACCTTC.